This TCR beta chain was sequenced in a study of cytomegalovirus exposure and HLA in healthy donors. Primers for the PCR totalled 60 Vbeta and 13 Jbeta. Method: immunoSEQ multiplex PCR; TCRdb's copy keeps in-frame clones and lacks some. The top ten hold about 15% of the sample, which has around 150,000 clones, roughly three quarters seen once. CDR3 length equals 15 residues. The ends lost 7 bases at V and 2 bases at J; junction bases unmatched: 11. Germline-derived CDR1 and CDR2 are SNHLY and FYNNEI. The material sequenced was PBMCs. The chain employs TRBV2 and TRBJ2-7, with 7 bases matching TRBD2. The TCR originated in a woman in her thirties or forties in good health and CMV-seronegative. The CDR3 reads CASINSRAGTYEQYF. The CDR3 DNA sequence: TGTGCCAGCATCAACAGCAGAGCGGGAACCTACGAGCAGTACTTC.